These T cell receptor beta chains were read from a single sample in a study of spatial heterogeneity in lung cancer. From the 5' RACE reads, TCRdb called clonotypes with MiXCR, one entry per CDR3 protein. The sample shows tens of thousands of distinct CDR3 sequences, approximately 20% of them seen only once. Sequenced material: PBMCs, taken at surgery. The source is a male donor with early-stage non-small cell lung cancer. Both conserved end residues are part of each CDR3. The D gene is left open where the match is weak. Rows may omit the clone size; those that give it use once, few, many or a size class.

TRBD1 . TRBJ1-1 TRBV27 TGTGCCAGCAGTTTAAGCTCCGGACAGGGGACAACTGAAGCTTTCTTT CASSLSSGQGTTEAFF
. . TRBJ2-5 TRBV7-8 TGTGCCAGCAGCCAACAGGGCAACCAAGAGACCCAGTACTTC CASSQQGNQETQYF
TRBD1 many TRBJ1-2 TRBV7-3 TGTGCCAGCAGCCCCGGGACAGGGCGCGGCTACACCTTC CASSPGTGRGYTF
. . TRBJ1-3 TRBV5-1 TGCGCCAGCAGCCCCCTCTCTTCTGCTGGAAACACCATATATTTT CASSPLSSAGNTIYF
. few TRBJ2-2 TRBV29-1 TGCAGCGTCCAAGGGGCTCGGGTGGTCGGGGAGCTGTTTTTT CSVQGARVVGELFF
. many TRBJ1-2 TRBV29-1 TGCAGCGTTGACCCGGAGGCCCGCGACAGCCCCTATGGCTACACCTTC CSVDPEARDSPYGYTF
. few TRBJ1-2 TRBV6-2/TRBV6-3 TGTGCCAGCAGTTACTTGAGAGGTGGCCAGAACGTCTACACCTTC CASSYLRGGQNVYTF
. . TRBJ2-7 TRBV2 TGTGCCAGCAGTGAAGGAAGGGGTCCCTACGAGCAGTACTTC CASSEGRGPYEQYF
. . TRBJ2-4 TRBV7-6 TGTGCCAGCAGTCCCGGGACCGTAGCCAAAAACATTCAGTACTTC CASSPGTVAKNIQYF
TRBD1 many TRBJ2-3 TRBV5-1 TGCGCCAGCAGCCCGGAGAGGGGGCCACCTTCAGATACGCAGTATTTT CASSPERGPPSDTQYF
. few TRBJ2-3 TRBV11-2 TGTGCCAGCAGCGCAGGACGCGCAAGCACAGATACGCAGTATTTT CASSAGRASTDTQYF
. . TRBJ2-1 TRBV12-2 TGTGCAAGTCGCTTTAGGCGGGGGGGAATCGGTGAGCAGTTCTTC CASRFRRGGIGEQFF
TRBD2 . TRBJ2-7 TRBV28 TGTGCCAGCAGTCGTAGCGGGAGGGCGGACGAGCAGTACTTC CASSRSGRADEQYF
TRBD1 . TRBJ2-5 TRBV6-5 TGTGCCAGCAGCCCCCAGGGGGCCGAGACCCAGTACTTC CASSPQGAETQYF
. few TRBJ1-1 TRBV5-4 TGTGCCAGCAGCTCCTGGGGAGCGCGGACTGAAGCTTTCTTT CASSSWGARTEAFF
TRBD1 many TRBJ2-3 TRBV7-2 TGTGCCAGCAGCCCCCAGGGGGCGCGAACAGATACGCAGTATTTT CASSPQGARTDTQYF
. . TRBJ2-2 TRBV12-3/TRBV12-4 TGTGCCAGCACTCTACTAAACACCGGGGAGCTGTTTTTT CASTLLNTGELFF
. few TRBJ2-5 TRBV10-2 TGCGCCAGCAGTGAAGGGGTGGAGACCCAGTACTTC CASSEGVETQYF
. few TRBJ1-5 TRBV7-6 TGTGCCAGCAGCTTAGTGGAAGGAAATCAGCCCCAGCATTTT CASSLVEGNQPQHF
. many TRBJ2-7 TRBV27 TGTGCCAGCAGTGCCCGTGGGTTGGGTGAGCAGTACTTC CASSARGLGEQYF
. few TRBJ1-2 TRBV7-2 TGTGCCAGCAGCCCAGCCGGGGGCGCAGGCTATGGCTACACCTTC CASSPAGGAGYGYTF
TRBD1 . TRBJ2-7 TRBV20-1 TGCAGTGCCAGGGGGCGGACCTACGAGCAGTACTTC CSARGRTYEQYF
. . TRBJ2-2 TRBV5-1 TGCGCCAGCAGCTTGGATCGCCAGAACACCGGGGAGCTGTTTTTT CASSLDRQNTGELFF
. . TRBJ2-6 TRBV6-6 TGTGCCAGCACCATCCCCCCGGGGGCCTTCTCTGGGGCCAACGTCCTGACTTTC CASTIPPGAFSGANVLTF
. . TRBJ1-1 TRBV5-5 TGTGCCAGCAGCTTGGGGCTAGAATTCGCTGAAGCTTTCTTT CASSLGLEFAEAFF
TRBD2 . TRBJ2-3 TRBV2 TGTACCAGCGGGGAGAGTGGACTGAACACAGATACGCAGTATTTT CTSGESGLNTDTQYF
TRBD2 few TRBJ2-2 TRBV12-3/TRBV12-4 TGTGCCAGCAGGACTAGCGGGGCCCCCGGGACCGGGGAGCTGTTTTTT CASRTSGAPGTGELFF
TRBD2 many TRBJ2-3 TRBV28 TGTGCCAGCAGGGAACTAGCGGGGGGGACAGATACGCAGTATTTT CASRELAGGTDTQYF
. . TRBJ2-3 TRBV6-6 TGTGCCAGCAGCGCGGAGGGTACCACAGATACGCAGTATTTT CASSAEGTTDTQYF
. few TRBJ1-1 TRBV10-3 TGTGCCATCAGTGACCCTGAAAGCTCCTGGGGGACTGAAGCTTTCTTT CAISDPESSWGTEAFF
. . TRBJ2-1 TRBV20-1 TGCAGTGCGGCTAATTCCAATGAGCAGTTCTTC CSAANSNEQFF
. . TRBJ2-3 TRBV28 TGTGCCAGCAGGGGGGAGAGCACAGATACGCAGTATTTT CASRGESTDTQYF
TRBD1 few TRBJ2-7 TRBV10-3 TGTGCCATCAGGACCGGGACAGGGGAAACCTACGAGCAGTACTTC CAIRTGTGETYEQYF
. . TRBJ2-6 TRBV29-1 TGCAGCGTTGAAGTAGGGAGCTCTGGGGCCAACGTCCTGACTTTC CSVEVGSSGANVLTF
TRBD2 once TRBJ2-3 TRBV28 TGTGCCAGCAGTTTATTAGGAGGGACTAGCGGGAGTACAGATACGCAGTATTTT CASSLLGGTSGSTDTQYF
. . TRBJ1-2 TRBV12-3/TRBV12-4 TGTGCCAGCAGTCCTTTCGGGGCCTCCTATGGCTACACCTTC CASSPFGASYGYTF
. few TRBJ1-1 TRBV5-1 TGCGCCAGCAGCTTAATTCGTGGAGGGGGAGCTTTCTTT CASSLIRGGGAFF
. . TRBJ1-1 TRBV7-2 TGTGCCAGCAGCCCCCTGCGCGGTGTCACTGAAGCTTTCTTT CASSPLRGVTEAFF
TRBD1 . TRBJ1-4 TRBV4-2 TGTGCCAGCAGCCAGGGACAGTCTAATGAAAAACTGTTTTTT CASSQGQSNEKLFF
. . TRBJ2-2 TRBV30 TGTGCCTGGAGTACAGGGAATACCGGGGAGCTGTTTTTT CAWSTGNTGELFF
. . TRBJ2-7 TRBV28 TGTGCCAGCAGCTGGGACAACTACGAGCAGTACTTC CASSWDNYEQYF
TRBD1 many TRBJ2-5 TRBV29-1 TGCAGCGTTGAAACAGGGGAAGAGACCCAGTACTTC CSVETGEETQYF
. . TRBJ2-5 TRBV3-1 TGTGCCAGCAGCCAAGGGCAGGGCGTAGGGCAAGAGACCCAGTACTTC CASSQGQGVGQETQYF
. . TRBJ2-7 TRBV2 TGTGCCAGCAGTGAAGAAGAATACGAGCAGTACTTC CASSEEEYEQYF
. . TRBJ1-1 TRBV6-6 TGTGCCAGCAGGCTTCAACCGGACAGTAGGGCTTTCTTT CASRLQPDSRAFF
. many TRBJ2-3 TRBV2 TGTGCCAGCAGTGGGGCCCGAACAGATACGCAGTATTTT CASSGARTDTQYF
. . TRBJ1-5 TRBV6-4 TGTGCCAGCAGCCGGGAGGGGGGCAATCAGCCCCAGCATTTT CASSREGGNQPQHF
. many TRBJ1-2 TRBV29-1 TGCAGCGTTGCTGGAGGGGTCGATGGCTACACCTTC CSVAGGVDGYTF
TRBD1 few TRBJ2-7 TRBV4-1 TGCGCCAGCAGCCAAGATCCGGGACAGGGGGGCTACGAGCAGTACTTC CASSQDPGQGGYEQYF
. many TRBJ2-5 TRBV20-1 TGCAGTGCTCGGGGGGACAGCCAAGAGACCCAGTACTTC CSARGDSQETQYF